This T cell receptor beta chain emerged from a study of beta chain features in type 1 diabetes. The entirety of the isolated RNA underwent reverse transcription, so expressed TCRB transcripts were sequenced. Produced via immunoSEQ multiplex PCR; TCRdb's table is partial and in-frame only. This table holds hundreds of thousands of clones, less than 20% found once. Notes on this clone: Its antigen is unknown.

Germline CDR1 and CDR2: GTSNPN and SVGIG (reference sequence). The CDR3 consists of 14 residues. V gave up 4 bases and J gave up 7 bases, with 17 bases separating them. Study-wide results and limits: Equally in patients and controls, PCR might preferentially amplify shorter templates. Resolution of whether HLA type affects TCRB rearrangement was not achieved here.

The clonotype comes from a man between 18 and 29 years old in good health. The rearrangement joins TRBV30 to TRBJ2-1; a weak D match, TRBD1 (5 bases). The specimen was naive CD4+ T cells from blood. CDR3 loop: CAWNPGRVHNEQFF. For the CDR3, the DNA is TGTGCCTGGAACCCCGGCAGGGTTCATAATGAGCAGTTCTTC.